This TCR beta chain was profiled in a study of T cell responses to AZD1222 COVID-19 vaccine. The study, taken as a whole, reports: Close to half of spike-specific TCRs reportedly recognize unmutated variant regions. The study identified only five to seven AZD1222 recipients as seropositive at baseline.

The assay was immunoSEQ multiplex PCR, and TCRdb's table has in-frame clones only and misses some. The table lists 150,000 to 200,000 clones, 90% to 95% of them singletons, with about 3.5% in the top ten. The count of this clone is one. Its target is unknown. The germline CDR1 and CDR2 sequences are SGHTA and FQGNSA. V was pared by 3 bases and J by 2 bases, with 17 bases between. The CDR3 covers 16 residues. The J gene is TRBJ2-7, the V gene TRBV7-2, with D possibly matching TRBD2 (6 bases). This TCR was sampled from an adult who received the AZD1222 COVID-19 vaccine. Sequenced material: peripheral blood, taken 28 days after the second AZD1222 dose. The CDR3 sequence is CASSFGGVGRTYEQYF. The DNA for the CDR3 is TGTGCCAGCAGCTTCGGAGGGGTTGGGCGAACCTACGAGCAGTACTTC.